What follows are 27 T cell receptor beta chains derived from one specimen sequenced in a study of blood T cell repertoires in COVID-19. Profiling relied on immunoSEQ multiplex PCR, and the TCRdb table lists in-frame clones only, not all of them. The sample consists of about 98,000 clones, about nine tenths of them appearing once. Specimen: peripheral blood. The receptors stem from a woman in her forties or fifties with COVID-19, enrolled during active disease.

The chain couples TRBV4-2 to TRBJ2-1; 11 bases match TRBD2. Per the germline V gene, CDR1 is LGHNA and CDR2 is YNFKEQ. Trimming took 1 base from V and 7 from J; bases not matched to a gene: 6. CDR3 length: 16 residues. The CDR3, as DNA: TGTGCCAGCAGCCAAGTAGCGGGGGGGCCGGGGAATGAGCAGTTCTTC. Residues: CASSQVAGGPGNEQFF.

This clone occurred once. V gene TRBV7-8 combines with J gene TRBJ1-2, with D possibly TRBD1 on 5 matching bases. Germline CDR1 reads SGHVS; CDR2 reads FQNEAQ. CDR3 length equals 14 residues. Trimming pared 0 bases from V and 7 bases from J, leaving 12 bases between. The CDR3 sequence: CASSLAPGVGGYTF. CDR3 in DNA: TGTGCCAGCAGCTTAGCGCCGGGGGTGGGTGGCTACACCTTC.

The chain has TRBV6-5 and TRBJ1-1; D gene unclear. Trimming left V 0 bases short and J 2 bases short, with 10 bases between. Germline lookup yields CDR1 MNHEY and CDR2 SVGAGI. The CDR3 totals 15 residues. The CDR3 here is CASSYSGGYNTEAFF. The DNA of the CDR3 is TGTGCCAGCAGTTACTCGGGCGGGTATAACACTGAAGCTTTCTTT.

The CDR3 loop is CASSSGQGLLYEQYF. In DNA, the CDR3 is TGCGCCAGCAGCTCCGGACAGGGGCTCCTCTACGAGCAGTACTTC. J is TRBJ2-7 and V is TRBV5-1; 9 bases map to TRBD1. From germline, CDR1 is SGHRS and CDR2 YFSETQ. The CDR3 loop spans 15 amino acids. The V and J ends lost 3 bases and 3 bases, in that order; junction bases with no gene match: 7.

The chain links TRBV30 to TRBJ1-1, with TRBD1 matching 9 bases. Looked up from germline, CDR1 is GTSNPN and CDR2 is SVGIG (reference sequence). V shed 3 bases and J 1 base; nucleotides not matched to a gene: 6. The CDR3 extends over 15 amino acids. The CDR3 reads CAWSDLDRGNTEAFF. For the CDR3, the DNA is TGTGCCTGGAGCGACCTGGACAGGGGGAACACTGAAGCTTTCTTT.

This sequence joins TRBV23-1 and TRBJ2-5; the match to TRBD2 covers 8 bases. TRBV23-1 is classed as an ORF, of uncertain function. The trim removed 1 base at V and 0 bases at J, leaving 7 bases unmatched. The CDR3 is 17 amino acids. The CDR3 is CASSQFPGRGYQETQYF. DNA of the CDR3: TGCGCCAGCAGTCAATTTCCCGGGAGGGGGTACCAAGAGACCCAGTACTTC.

This clone was detected only a few times. This chain links TRBV5-4 with TRBJ1-2; D unclear. This CDR3 contains 12 residues. Germline-derived CDR1 and CDR2 are SGHNT and YYREEE (reference sequence). The V and J ends lost 4 bases and 5 bases respectively, with 9 bases between them. The CDR3 reads CASSNNRYGYTF. The DNA of the CDR3 is TGTGCCAGCAGCAATAACAGATATGGCTACACCTTC. The full variable domain, its missing parts supplied by reference TRBV5-4 and TRBJ1-2, is ETGVTQSPTHLIKTRGQQVTLRCSSQSGHNTVSWYQQALGQGPQFIFQYYREEENGRGNFPPRFSGLQFPNYSSELNVNALELDDSALYLCASSNNRYGYTFGSGTRLTVV.

The chain has TRBV7-8 and TRBJ2-7; D perhaps matches TRBD1 (6 bases). There are 13 residues in the CDR3. Trimming cost V 4 bases and J 3 bases, with 10 bases left between them. Germline V lookup: CDR1 SGHVS, CDR2 FQNEAQ. As DNA, the CDR3 is TGTGCCAGCAGCTCGGGACAAATCTACGAGCAGTACTTC. It is translated as CASSSGQIYEQYF.

As DNA, the CDR3 is TGTGCCAGAAGCCGTATGACTGGGAGGGCCACTGAAGCTTTCTTT. Protein: CARSRMTGRATEAFF. The V gene is TRBV5-3, the J gene TRBJ1-1; D not certain. TRBV5-3 is flagged as an ORF with uncertain function. This CDR3 is built from 15 residues. Trimming shortened V by 4 bases and J by 4 bases, and 17 bases separated the two germline ends.

The chain employs TRBV5-1 and TRBJ2-3; weak D call: TRBD2 (6 bases). Per germline, CDR1 SGHRS and CDR2 YFSETQ. CDR3 size: 14 residues. V shed 7 bases and J shed 2 bases, with 14 bases lying between them. The CDR3 bases are TGCGCCAGCTCTCGTGGGGGGATCACAGATACGCAGTATTTT. As protein: CASSRGGITDTQYF.

This clone appeared once. The J gene is TRBJ2-1, the V gene TRBV18; TRBD1 matches 9 bases. V shed 6 bases, J shed 6 bases, and the junction held 9 bases outside the gene matches. Germline lookup yields CDR1 KGHSH and CDR2 LQKENI. The CDR3 loop spans 15 amino acids. DNA for the CDR3: TGTGCCAGCTCTCCCGACAGGGGGGCGATCAATGAGCAGTTCTTC. This codes for CASSPDRGAINEQFF.

The chain joins TRBV2 to TRBJ1-5, with a possible D match to TRBD1 (6 bases). This CDR3 spans 17 amino acids. Looked up from germline, CDR1 is SNHLY and CDR2 is FYNNEI. Trimming took 3 bases from V and 4 from J, leaving 19 bases between them. In nucleotides, the CDR3 is TGTGCCAGCAGTGAGCGTTACGGACAGCTAACAAATCAGCCCCAGCATTTT. Protein: CASSERYGQLTNQPQHF.

The chain recombines TRBV30 with TRBJ1-3, with 8 bases identical to TRBD1. The J segment lost 4 bases and the V segment lost 4 bases, leaving 6 bases of the junction unmatched. The CDR3 covers 14 residues. The V gene's germline CDR1 is GTSNPN and CDR2 SVGIG (reference sequence). CDR3 bases: TGTGCCTGGAACCCGACAGGGGTCGGAAACACCATATATTTT. Protein product: CAWNPTGVGNTIYF.

The table lists this clone with a few counts. This sequence joins TRBV10-1 and TRBJ2-2; D might be TRBD1 (6 bases). Germline V gene data show CDR1 as WNHNN and CDR2 as SYGVQD (reference sequence). V gave up 7 bases and J gave up 0 bases, with 21 bases separating them. This CDR3 has 18 amino acids. Written as DNA, the CDR3 is TGCGCCAGCAATCGGCCTGCTTGGGACACTTCGAACACCGGGGAGCTGTTTTTT. Translated, it gives CASNRPAWDTSNTGELFF.

This chain joins TRBV2 and TRBJ2-5, with 11 nucleotides matching TRBD2. The CDR3 covers 15 residues. The germline V gene has CDR1 SNHLY and CDR2 FYNNEI. Losses at the gene ends were 6 bases for V and 3 bases for J; bases not matched to a gene: 6. This CDR3 is CASSVSGGAEETQYF. In DNA form, the CDR3 reads TGTGCCAGCAGCGTTAGCGGGGGGGCCGAAGAGACCCAGTACTTC.

The chain uses TRBV24-1 and TRBJ2-3, with TRBD2 matching 15 bases. The CDR3 totals 16 residues. J lost 6 bases, V lost 4 bases, and 4 bases had no gene match. Looked up from germline, CDR1 is KGHDR and CDR2 is SFDVKD. CDR3 sequence (DNA): TGTGCCACCAGTGACCCTGGGACTAGCGGGGGGGATACGCAGTATTTT. Protein: CATSDPGTSGGDTQYF.

This clone was recorded a few times. The genes are TRBV19 and TRBJ1-5, with 10 bases fitting TRBD1. The CDR3 is 15 amino acids. Trimming at V came to 5 bases and at J to 0 bases, leaving 1 base not matched to a gene. CDR1 and CDR2 from the germline V gene are LNHDA and SQIVND (reference sequence). The CDR3 loop reads CASSGTGDSNQPQHF. The DNA for the CDR3 is TGTGCCAGTAGTGGGACAGGGGATAGCAATCAGCCCCAGCATTTT.

This sequence joins TRBV7-3 and TRBJ2-1; TRBD2 agrees at 8 bases. From germline, CDR1 is SGHTA and CDR2 FQGTGA. J lost 4 bases, V lost 6 bases, and 5 bases had no gene match. This CDR3 spans 14 amino acids. The CDR3 sequence is CASSFSGEYNEQFF. DNA of the CDR3: TGTGCCAGCAGTTTTAGCGGGGAATACAATGAGCAGTTCTTC.

CDR3 sequence: CASSHREANEKLFF. The CDR3, as DNA: TGTGCCAGCAGTCACCGGGAAGCTAATGAAAAACTGTTTTTT. This chain joins TRBV6-5 and TRBJ1-4, with D unresolved. The CDR3 spans 14 residues. The germline V gene encodes CDR1 MNHEY and CDR2 SVGAGI. V dropped 5 bases and J dropped 3 bases, with 10 bases sitting between them.

This rearrangement joins TRBV19 to TRBJ1-1; D possibly corresponds to TRBD1 (6 bases). The CDR3 spans 12 residues. The V gene's germline CDR1 is LNHDA and CDR2 SQIVND (reference sequence). Trimming pared 7 bases from V and 7 bases from J, leaving 13 bases between. CDR3 coding DNA: TGTGCCAGTACCACGGGACACAATGAAGCTTTCTTT. This translates into CASTTGHNEAFF.

The chain carries TRBV25-1 and TRBJ1-1; the D is unclear. CDR1 is MGHDK and CDR2 is SYGVNS in the germline V gene. The V and J ends lost 8 bases and 1 base respectively, with 5 bases between them. The CDR3 length is 11 residues. The CDR3 bases are TGTGCCAGCTCGCGGAACACTGAAGCTTTCTTT. Residues: CASSRNTEAFF.

In regard to this clone: An end of the junction does not agree with germline; a read error may underlie this. The chain employs TRBV11-3 and TRBJ1-1; no reliable D call. The CDR3 sequence is 14 residues long. Germline loops: CDR1 SGHNT, CDR2 YENEEA. In DNA form, the CDR3 reads TGTGCCAGCAGCGTAGATACCGGGTACCCTGAAGCTTTCTTT. This translates into CASSVDTGYPEAFF.

J is TRBJ2-1 and V is TRBV6-5, with D perhaps TRBD1 (7 bases). Per germline, CDR1 MNHEY and CDR2 SVGAGI. V lost 1 base, J lost 5 bases, and 12 bases lay in between. The CDR3 contains 15 residues. The CDR3 spells CASSYFRGEDNEQFF. In nucleotides, the CDR3 is TGTGCCAGCAGTTACTTCAGGGGGGAGGACAATGAGCAGTTCTTC.

The chain is built from TRBV12-3 or TRBV12-4 and TRBJ2-7; 9 nucleotides line up with TRBD1. V shed 8 bases, J shed 1 base, and the junction held 3 bases outside the gene matches. This CDR3 region has 13 residues. CDR3 protein: CASRDRASYEQYF. CDR3 in DNA: TGTGCCAGCCGGGACAGGGCGTCCTACGAGCAGTACTTC.

The chain links TRBV5-4 to TRBJ2-5; weak D call: TRBD1 (6 bases). The CDR3 length is 15 residues. The V and J ends lost 3 bases and 1 base respectively, with 13 bases between them. The germline gives CDR1 SGHNT, CDR2 YYREEE (reference sequence). This chain's CDR3 is CASSSDSAPQETQYF. The CDR3 DNA reads as TGTGCCAGCAGCTCGGACAGTGCTCCCCAAGAGACCCAGTACTTC.

The CDR3 here is CASSLTATGVGGQFF. The CDR3 coding sequence is TGTGCCAGCAGCTTAACTGCCACAGGGGTCGGGGGGCAGTTCTTC. The chain combines TRBV7-3 with TRBJ2-1; the D gene is possibly TRBD1 (7 bases). The CDR3 runs 15 residues. V was pared by 0 bases and J by 12 bases, with 18 bases between. CDR1 and CDR2 from the germline V gene are SGHTA and FQGTGA.

The CDR3 DNA is TGTGCCAGTACCCCGGGGTTGAGCAGTGGAAACACCATATATTTT. It specifies CASTPGLSSGNTIYF. This chain joins TRBV19 and TRBJ1-3; D gene unclear. CDR3 length: 15 residues. The V end was cut by 7 bases, the J end by 3 bases, with 16 bases between. Germline V gene sequence: CDR1 LNHDA, CDR2 SQIVND (reference sequence).